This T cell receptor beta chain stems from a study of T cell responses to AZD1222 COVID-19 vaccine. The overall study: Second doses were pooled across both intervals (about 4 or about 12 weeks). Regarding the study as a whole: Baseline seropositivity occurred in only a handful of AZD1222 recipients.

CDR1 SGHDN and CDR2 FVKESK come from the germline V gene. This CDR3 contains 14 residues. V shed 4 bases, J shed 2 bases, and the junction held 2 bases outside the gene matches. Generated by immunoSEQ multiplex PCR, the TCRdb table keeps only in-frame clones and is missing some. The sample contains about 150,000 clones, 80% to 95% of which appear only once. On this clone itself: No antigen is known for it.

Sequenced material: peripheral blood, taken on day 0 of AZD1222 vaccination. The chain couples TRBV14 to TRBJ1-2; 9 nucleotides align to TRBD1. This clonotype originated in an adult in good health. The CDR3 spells CASSRDRANYGYTF. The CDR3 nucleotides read TGTGCCAGCAGCCGGGACAGGGCAAACTATGGCTACACCTTC.